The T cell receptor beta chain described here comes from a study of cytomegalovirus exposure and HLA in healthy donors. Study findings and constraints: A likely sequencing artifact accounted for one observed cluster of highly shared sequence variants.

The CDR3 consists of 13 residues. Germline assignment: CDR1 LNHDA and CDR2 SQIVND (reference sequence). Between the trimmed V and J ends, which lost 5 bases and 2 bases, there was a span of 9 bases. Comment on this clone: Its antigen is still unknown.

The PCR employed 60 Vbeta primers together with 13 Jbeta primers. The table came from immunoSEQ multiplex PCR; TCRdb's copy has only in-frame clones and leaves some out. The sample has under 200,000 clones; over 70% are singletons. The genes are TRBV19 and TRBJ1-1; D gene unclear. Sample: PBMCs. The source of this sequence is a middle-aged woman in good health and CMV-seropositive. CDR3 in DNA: TGTGCCAGTAGTTTGGGCACCAACACTGAAGCTTTCTTT. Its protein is CASSLGTNTEAFF.